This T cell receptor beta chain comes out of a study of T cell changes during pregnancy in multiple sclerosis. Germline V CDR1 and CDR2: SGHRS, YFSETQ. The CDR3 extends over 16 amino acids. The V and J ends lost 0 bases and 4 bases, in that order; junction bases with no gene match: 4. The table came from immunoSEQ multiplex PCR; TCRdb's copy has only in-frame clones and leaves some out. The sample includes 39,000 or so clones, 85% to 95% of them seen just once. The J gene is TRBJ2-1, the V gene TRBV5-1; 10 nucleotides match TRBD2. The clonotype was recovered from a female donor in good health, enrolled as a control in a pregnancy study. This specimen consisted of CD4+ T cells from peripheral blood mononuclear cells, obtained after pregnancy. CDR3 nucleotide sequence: TGCGCCAGCAGCTTGGACAGCGGGAGGGGTTACAATGAGCAGTTCTTC. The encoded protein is CASSLDSGRGYNEQFF.